This entry is about one T cell receptor beta chain. What it recognizes is unknown. This specimen belongs to a study of T cell responses to AZD1222 COVID-19 vaccine. The wider study: The analysis combined second doses at about 4 or about 12 weeks.

TCRdb's copy holds only in-frame clones and misses some; the assay was immunoSEQ multiplex PCR. The data show 150,000 to 200,000 clones, with almost 95% seen just once and 1% to 1.5% held by the top ten. General observations from the study: Compared with day 0, the breadth and depth of the Spike-specific TCR repertoire rose significantly after two doses of AZD1222.

The specimen was peripheral blood, collected on day 0 of AZD1222 vaccination. This receptor was taken from an adult in good health.

For the CDR3, the DNA is TGTGCCAGCTGGGAGTTGGGACGGGCAGCTTTCTTT. Protein: CASWELGRAAFF. The chain carries TRBV27 and TRBJ1-1, with D tentatively TRBD1 (5 bases). This CDR3 has 12 amino acids. Trimming stripped 8 bases from V and 10 bases from J, with 17 bases between. Germline V gene lookup returns CDR1 MNHEY and CDR2 SMNVEV (reference sequence).